Ten or more counts support the clone carrying this TCR beta chain. Its cognate antigen is unknown. This entry comes from a study of identical twins. General observations from the study: There were fewer insertions in abundant cord blood beta clonotypes, but memory repertoires showed no such pattern.

In TCRdb, the 5' RACE reads were re-called with MiXCR into one record per CDR3 protein. The table shows around 100,000 distinct CDR3 sequences, with 5.9% occurring only once. V was shortened by 5 bases and J by 6 bases, with 9 bases between the two germline ends. Germline values: CDR1 MDHEN, CDR2 SYDVKM. The CDR3 contains 12 residues. V usage is TRBV28 and J usage is TRBJ2-3; TRBD2 is a possible D gene (5 bases). The clonotype comes from a woman aged 45-65 years in good health. Sequenced: memory T cells sorted from blood. CDR3 DNA: TGTGCCAGCAGTCCAGGACTGGATACGCAGTATTTT. This encodes CASSPGLDTQYF.